Listed here are 32 T cell receptor beta chains from one sample, sequenced in a study of long-term antiretroviral therapy in people with HIV. Version v3.0 of the immunoSEQ assay was performed at survey level. Measured with immunoSEQ multiplex PCR; TCRdb has only the in-frame clones, and not every one. The sample lists roughly 33,000 clones, roughly three quarters occurring once. Source: unsorted PBMCs, taken 3.1 years after starting antiretroviral therapy. These receptors were obtained from a woman in her forties or fifties with HIV.

The gene calls are TRBV18 and TRBJ2-3; 7 bases fit TRBD1. V dropped 4 bases and J dropped 2; count of bases not matched to a gene: 6. This CDR3 is built from 15 residues. Germline CDR1 and CDR2: KGHSH and LQKENI. The CDR3 region has the DNA TGTGCCAGCTCACTTATACAGGGGACCACAGATACGCAGTATTTT. Residues: CASSLIQGTTDTQYF.

The chain combines TRBV2 with TRBJ1-1; D possibly corresponds to TRBD1 (5 bases). The CDR3 is 13 residues long. The V end was cut by 5 bases, the J end by 2 bases, with 9 bases between. Germline assignment: CDR1 SNHLY and CDR2 FYNNEI. The CDR3 region is CASSPGPNTEAFF. The CDR3 bases are TGTGCCAGCAGTCCGGGACCCAACACTGAAGCTTTCTTT.

This chain uses TRBV27 with TRBJ2-4; 7 positions match TRBD1. This CDR3 has 18 amino acids. Per germline, CDR1 MNHEY and CDR2 SMNVEV (reference sequence). V was clipped by 6 bases and J by 7 bases; unmatched bases: 21. The CDR3 loop is CASRSTGLAYRGRNIQYF. The CDR3 region has the DNA TGTGCCAGCAGGTCTACGGGCCTGGCTTACAGGGGTAGGAACATTCAGTACTTC.

This rearrangement joins TRBV30 to TRBJ2-2, with 11 bases matching TRBD1. Germline values: CDR1 GTSNPN, CDR2 SVGIG (reference sequence). The CDR3 totals 15 residues. J lost 3 bases, V lost 4 bases, and 4 bases had no gene match. CDR3 DNA sequence: TGTGCCTGGAACGGACAGGGGGCAGACACCGGGGAGCTGTTTTTT. It yields the protein CAWNGQGADTGELFF.

This chain uses TRBV30 with TRBJ2-3, with TRBD2 as a possible D gene (5 bases). Germline CDR1 and CDR2: GTSNPN and SVGIG (reference sequence). The CDR3 is made up of 13 amino acids. Trimming stripped 1 base from V and 7 bases from J, with 12 bases between. The chain's CDR3 is CAWSGTGQHTQYF. The CDR3 nucleotides read TGTGCCTGGAGTGGGACTGGCCAACATACGCAGTATTTT.

The gene calls are TRBV4-1 and TRBJ2-5; either TRBD1 or TRBD2 may fit D (7 bases each). Germline CDR1 and CDR2: MGHRA and YSYEKL. The CDR3 runs to 15 residues. V lost 5 bases, J lost 9 bases, and 22 bases lay in between. CDR3 coding DNA: TGCGCCAGCAGCACCCGACTAGCCCAGGGGGATTCCCAGTACTTC. Translating it yields CASSTRLAQGDSQYF.

The chain couples TRBV10-3 to TRBJ1-1, with D tentatively TRBD1 (5 bases). The germline V and J ends were trimmed by 6 bases and 0 bases, with 14 bases remaining between them. Germline CDR1 is ENHRY and CDR2 is SYGVKD. The CDR3 consists of 15 residues. The CDR3 DNA sequence: TGTGCCATCAGCCCCGGACAATTCATGAACACTGAAGCTTTCTTT. Its translation: CAISPGQFMNTEAFF.

V usage is TRBV21-1 and J usage is TRBJ1-5; the table names TRBD1, a call not compared with the DNA. TRBV21-1 is marked as a pseudogene. The CDR3 contains 18 residues. CDR3 in DNA: TGTGCCAGCAGCAAACTGGACAGGGTACTACACCCGAATCAGCCCCAGCATTTT. It encodes CASSKLDRVLHPNQPQHF.

The chain has TRBV10-3 and TRBJ2-7, with D unresolved. Germline CDR1 and CDR2: ENHRY and SYGVKD. This CDR3 spans 13 amino acids. The V gene lost 0 bases and the J gene lost 3 bases, with 6 bases spanning the gap. This CDR3 is CAISESDNYEQYV. DNA for the CDR3: TGTGCCATCAGTGAGTCGGATAACTACGAGCAGTACGTC.

V is TRBV7-6 and J is TRBJ2-4; D is ambiguous. The CDR3 loop spans 14 amino acids. The V gene lost 1 base and the J gene lost 6 bases, with 10 bases spanning the gap. In germline, CDR1 is SGHVS, CDR2 FNYEAQ. CDR3 protein: CASSLGPPANIQYF. The DNA for the CDR3 is TGTGCCAGCAGCTTAGGACCCCCGGCAAACATTCAGTACTTC.

This clone has just a few counts. The chain uses TRBV6-5 and TRBJ2-7; TRBD1 matches at 8 bases. The CDR3 has 14 residues. Per germline, CDR1 MNHEY and CDR2 SVGAGI. V shed 6 bases, J shed 3 bases, and the junction held 7 bases outside the gene matches. This chain's CDR3 is CASRRKGQGYEQYF. DNA for the CDR3: TGTGCCAGCAGGAGAAAAGGACAGGGCTACGAGCAGTACTTC.

V and J are TRBV5-1 and TRBJ2-5; D is perhaps TRBD2 (6 bases). The CDR3 consists of 15 residues. Per germline, CDR1 SGHRS and CDR2 YFSETQ. Between the trimmed V and J ends, which lost 5 bases and 2 bases, there was a span of 16 bases. The CDR3, as DNA: TGCGCCAGCAGTCGGGAGACAGAGGGGCAAGAGACCCAGTACTTC. As protein: CASSRETEGQETQYF.

The rearrangement uses TRBV10-2 and TRBJ1-2; perhaps TRBD1 as D (5 bases). V was cut by 0 bases and J by 3 bases, with 5 bases left in between. The CDR3 consists of 13 residues. Germline CDR1 and CDR2: WSHSY and SAAADI. The CDR3 is CASSESGDYGYTF. The CDR3 coding sequence is TGCGCCAGCAGTGAGTCAGGGGACTATGGCTACACCTTC.

The V call is TRBV12-5, the J call TRBJ1-2; D ambiguous. Germline CDR1 is LGHNT and CDR2 is FRNRAP. V lost 1 base, J lost 4 bases, and 13 bases lay in between. This CDR3 comprises 15 residues. CDR3 residues: CASGLATGGTYGYTF. CDR3 DNA sequence: TGTGCTAGTGGTTTGGCCACGGGAGGCACCTATGGCTACACCTTC.

The rearrangement uses TRBV6-1 and TRBJ1-4, with 7 positions matching TRBD1. The CDR3 is 15 amino acids. V dropped 7 bases and J dropped 8; count of bases not matched to a gene: 13. Germline values: CDR1 MNHNS, CDR2 SASEGT. This CDR3 is CASTQARGRREKLFF. CDR3 nucleotide sequence: TGTGCCAGCACCCAAGCAAGGGGGCGCCGGGAAAAACTGTTTTTT.

This clone occurred a few times. J is TRBJ1-1 and V is TRBV5-1; D is ambiguous. The CDR3 has 11 amino acids. CDR1 is SGHRS, CDR2 YFSETQ, per germline. The V and J ends lost 7 bases and 7 bases respectively, with 11 bases between them. CDR3 sequence (DNA): TGCGCCAGCTCCGACACTTTTGAAGCTTTCTTT. Translation gives CASSDTFEAFF.

The J gene is TRBJ2-3, the V gene TRBV4-1, with D perhaps matching TRBD2 (7 bases). Germline loops: CDR1 MGHRA, CDR2 YSYEKL. The CDR3 spans 15 residues. V dropped 0 bases and J dropped 6 bases, with 13 bases sitting between them. The CDR3 loop reads CASSQEGGPWDTQYF. CDR3 nucleotide sequence: TGCGCCAGCAGCCAAGAGGGGGGGCCTTGGGATACGCAGTATTTT.

V and J are TRBV6-5 and TRBJ1-3; D is perhaps TRBD1 (6 bases). The CDR3 length is 14 residues. Per the germline V gene, CDR1 is MNHEY and CDR2 is SVGAGI. Trimming took off 6 bases at V and 2 bases at J, with 11 bases between the two ends. The CDR3, as DNA: TGTGCCAGCAGGACACAGGGAACTGGAAACACCATATATTTT. Its translation: CASRTQGTGNTIYF.

This chain uses TRBV4-2 with TRBJ1-2; 8 positions agree with TRBD1. The J segment lost 7 bases and the V segment lost 0 bases, leaving 7 bases of the junction unmatched. Germline CDR1 is LGHNA and CDR2 is YNFKEQ. There are 15 residues in the CDR3. CDR3 in DNA: TGTGCCAGCAGCCAAGATCTTCAGGGGGCATTTGGCTACACCTTC. Translated, it gives CASSQDLQGAFGYTF.

This chain joins TRBV5-6 and TRBJ1-2, with 9 positions matching TRBD1. The germline V gene has CDR1 SGHDT and CDR2 YYEEEE. The J segment lost 8 bases and the V segment lost 4 bases, leaving 12 bases of the junction unmatched. The CDR3 is made up of 15 amino acids. CDR3 sequence (DNA): TGTGCCAGCAGCGCCTATTGGACAGGGGAAAGAGGCTACACCTTC. This sequence encodes CASSAYWTGERGYTF.

The V call is TRBV9, the J call TRBJ1-3, with TRBD1 matching over 9 bases. Germline V gene lookup returns CDR1 SGDLS and CDR2 YYNGEE. The CDR3 has 16 residues. The V gene end was trimmed by 4 bases and the J gene end by 2 bases; junction bases not matched to a gene: 7. CDR3 in amino acids: CASSPPRDRAGNTIYF. DNA of the CDR3: TGTGCCAGCAGCCCCCCCCGGGACAGGGCTGGAAACACCATATATTTT. The entire variable domain, with the rest obtained from reference TRBV9 and TRBJ1-3, is as follows: DSGVTQTPKHLITATGQRVTLRCSPRSGDLSVYWYQQSLDQGLQFLIQYYNGEERAKGNILERFSAQQFPDLHSELNLSSLELGDSALYFCASSPPRDRAGNTIYFGEGSWLTVV.

The rearrangement joins TRBV11-2 to TRBJ1-2, with D perhaps TRBD1 (6 bases). Germline loops: CDR1 SGHAT, CDR2 FQNNGV. The CDR3 length is 15 residues. With 0 bases removed from V and 8 bases from J, the gap between germline ends came to 16 bases. The CDR3 is CASSLENGRGRGYTF. The CDR3 nucleotides are TGTGCCAGCAGCTTAGAGAATGGCAGGGGAAGGGGCTACACCTTC.

This rearrangement joins TRBV7-6 to TRBJ2-2; 9 bases fit TRBD2. Germline V lookup: CDR1 SGHVS, CDR2 FNYEAQ. After removal of 1 base from V and 6 bases from J, the junction contained 9 bases not matched to a gene. The CDR3 is 17 amino acids. CDR3 in DNA: TGTGCCAGCAGCTTAGAGGGTAGCGGGGGCGAATCCGGGGAGCTGTTTTTT. Residues: CASSLEGSGGESGELFF. Together with reference TRBV7-6 and TRBJ2-2, the CDR3 gives the full variable domain: GAGVSQSPRYKVTKRGQDVALRCDPISGHVSLYWYRQALGQGPEFLTYFNYEAQQDKSGLPNDRFSAERPEGSISTLTIQRTEQRDSAMYRCASSLEGSGGESGELFFGEGSRLTVL.

This clone has just one count. The gene calls are TRBV11-2 and TRBJ2-5; 7 positions agree with TRBD1. There are 16 residues in the CDR3. V lost 4 bases, J lost 0 bases, and 8 bases stayed unmatched. Per the germline V gene, CDR1 is SGHAT and CDR2 is FQNNGV. The CDR3 DNA is TGTGCCAGCAGCTCGAGACAGGGTGATTACCAAGAGACCCAGTACTTC. Translated: CASSSRQGDYQETQYF.

The V gene is TRBV6-1, the J gene TRBJ1-6; 8 bases agree with TRBD1. This CDR3 comprises 14 residues. Germline V lookup: CDR1 MNHNS, CDR2 SASEGT. J gave up 7 bases and V 7 bases, and 6 bases lay outside the gene matches. For the CDR3, the DNA is TGTGCCAGCATTCAGGGGGCGCCGAATTCACCCCTCCACTTT. It yields the protein CASIQGAPNSPLHF.

V is TRBV6-1 and J is TRBJ2-1; either TRBD1 or TRBD2 may fit D (5 bases each). The germline CDR1 and CDR2 sequences are MNHNS and SASEGT. The CDR3 has 15 amino acids. Trimming took off 6 bases at V and 7 bases at J, with 19 bases between the two ends. Here the CDR3 DNA reads TGTGCCAGCAGATCTACTAGGGGTCGAGGGAATGAGCAGTTCTTC. Residues: CASRSTRGRGNEQFF.

The genes are TRBV6-4 and TRBJ1-5; the D is unclear. CDR3 size: 15 residues. CDR1 MRHNA and CDR2 SNTAGT come from the germline V gene. Trimming cost V 2 bases and J 0 bases, with 8 bases left between them. The CDR3 DNA reads TGTGCCAGCAGTGACAGTGCAGCTAGCAATCAGCCCCAGCATTTT. Protein sequence: CASSDSAASNQPQHF.

The gene calls are TRBV19 and TRBJ2-1; tentatively, D is TRBD2 (6 bases). This CDR3 is built from 17 residues. Looked up from germline, CDR1 is LNHDA and CDR2 is SQIVND (reference sequence). Trimming stripped 3 bases from V and 2 bases from J, with 17 bases between. The CDR3 loop is CASSISLAGTPYNEQFF. The CDR3, as DNA: TGTGCCAGTAGTATTAGCCTGGCGGGGACCCCCTACAATGAGCAGTTCTTC.

This rearrangement joins TRBV9 to TRBJ2-5; D remains unclear. V was trimmed by 2 bases and J by 5 bases, leaving 10 bases between them. The CDR3 extends over 13 amino acids. Germline V gene sequence: CDR1 SGDLS, CDR2 YYNGEE. The CDR3 spells CASSVTYRETQYF. The CDR3 nucleotides read TGTGCCAGCAGCGTCACCTATAGGGAGACCCAGTACTTC.

The V gene is TRBV19, the J gene TRBJ1-5; D is unclear. This CDR3 region has 14 residues. Deletions cut 6 bases from V and 3 bases from J, with 12 bases between. Germline assignment: CDR1 LNHDA and CDR2 SQIVND (reference sequence). CDR3 in DNA: TGTGCCAGTAGCTCTGACGGCTCCAATCAGCCCCAGCATTTT. Its translation is CASSSDGSNQPQHF.

The chain uses TRBV7-8 and TRBJ2-5; no clear D gene. Per the germline V gene, CDR1 is SGHVS and CDR2 is FQNEAQ. This CDR3 has 15 amino acids. The V end was cut by 5 bases, the J end by 1 base, with 14 bases between. The DNA for the CDR3 is TGTGCCAGCAGCCCTCGTCGGGCCGGCCAAGAGACCCAGTACTTC. Its translation is CASSPRRAGQETQYF.

This chain links TRBV7-3 with TRBJ2-5; D gene ambiguous. V was shortened by 1 base and J by 1 base, with 7 bases between the two germline ends. Germline CDR1 is SGHTA and CDR2 is FQGTGA. The CDR3 extends over 14 amino acids. CDR3 amino acids: CASSLSGTQETQYF. CDR3 in DNA: TGTGCCAGCAGCTTAAGCGGCACCCAAGAGACCCAGTACTTC.